Following are 25 T cell receptor beta chains from one sample sequenced in a study of T cell responses to AZD1222 COVID-19 vaccine. Here immunoSEQ multiplex PCR was the method, and the copy in TCRdb shows in-frame clones only, minus some. The table has 35,000 to 50,000 clones, roughly 75% seen once. The sequences come from peripheral blood, collected 28 days after the second dose of the MenACWY control vaccine. These receptors came from an adult who received the MenACWY meningococcal vaccine as a control.

The rearrangement links TRBV7-8 to TRBJ2-7; a possible D gene is TRBD2 (5 bases). The CDR3 sequence is 12 residues long. Germline assignment: CDR1 SGHVS and CDR2 FQNEAQ. V gave up 5 bases and J gave up 2 bases, with 7 bases separating them. The CDR3 spells CASSPGTYEQYV. CDR3 nucleotides: TGTGCCAGCAGCCCCGGGACCTACGAGCAGTACGTC.

CDR3: CASSISVATNEKLFF. CDR3 DNA: TGTGCCAGCAGCATCTCGGTTGCAACTAATGAAAAACTGTTTTTT. V gene TRBV7-9 combines with J gene TRBJ1-4; D uncertain. The V end lost 5 bases, the J end lost 0 bases, and 10 bases lay between the germline ends. The CDR3 has 15 amino acids. Germline loops: CDR1 SEHNR, CDR2 FQNEAQ (reference sequence). The full variable domain, its missing parts supplied by reference TRBV7-9 and TRBJ1-4, is DTGVSQNPRHKITKRGQNVTFRCDPISEHNRLYWYRQTLGQGPEFLTYFQNEAQLEKSRLLSDRFSAERPKGSFSTLEIQRTEQGDSAMYLCASSISVATNEKLFFGSGTQLSVL.

This clone appeared a few times. This chain links TRBV19 with TRBJ2-7; D may be TRBD1 (6 bases). Trimming removed 5 bases from V and 1 base from J, with 15 bases in between. Germline assignment: CDR1 LNHDA and CDR2 SQIVND (reference sequence). The CDR3 sequence is 15 residues long. CDR3 sequence: CASSPLTGTSYEQYF. The CDR3 DNA reads TGTGCCAGTAGTCCTTTGACAGGCACTTCCTACGAGCAGTACTTC.

V and J are TRBV11-2 and TRBJ2-7; D not resolved. CDR3 size: 11 residues. CDR1 and CDR2 (germline): SGHAT, FQNNGV. Trimming stripped 2 bases from V and 5 bases from J, with 4 bases between. CDR3 nucleotides: TGTGCCAGCAGCTTAACCAACGAGCAGTACGTC. Residues: CASSLTNEQYV.

The chain carries TRBV9 and TRBJ2-3; the D is unclear. V was shortened by 4 bases and J by 0 bases, with 9 bases between the two germline ends. CDR3 length: 14 residues. CDR1 and CDR2 from the germline V gene are SGDLS and YYNGEE. This CDR3 is CASSPHRSTDTQYF. The CDR3 DNA sequence: TGTGCCAGCAGCCCCCATCGGAGCACAGATACGCAGTATTTT.

On this clone: The junction shows a germline mismatch at one end, possibly a read error. The chain joins TRBV6-5 to TRBJ2-2; no definite D call. Germline CDR1 reads MNHEY; CDR2 reads SVGAGI. The CDR3 sequence is 14 residues long. The CDR3 DNA reads as TGTGCCAGCAGATACTACCTGAACACCGGGGAGCTGTTTTTT. Translating it yields CASRYYLNTGELFF.

The sample holds one count of this clone. The chain links TRBV19 to TRBJ2-2, with 8 positions matching TRBD2. V was clipped by 7 bases and J by 5 bases; unmatched bases: 6. Germline V CDR1 and CDR2: LNHDA, SQIVND (reference sequence). The CDR3 length is 14 residues. Here the CDR3 reads CASKGAGVTGELFF. CDR3 in DNA: TGTGCCAGTAAAGGAGCGGGGGTGACCGGGGAGCTGTTTTTT. The variable domain in full, with the rest retrieved from reference TRBV19 and TRBJ2-2, is DGGITQSPKYLFRKEGQNVTLSCEQNLNHDAMYWYRQDPGQGLRLIYYSQIVNDFQKGDIAEGYSVSREKKESFPLTVTSAQKNPTAFYLCASKGAGVTGELFFGEGSRLTVL.

CDR3 loop: CASSDDVGTEAFF. The DNA of the CDR3 is TGTGCCAGCAGTGACGACGTGGGGACTGAAGCTTTCTTT. V is TRBV2 and J is TRBJ1-1; D is ambiguous. Germline lookup yields CDR1 SNHLY and CDR2 FYNNEI. The V end lost 3 bases, the J end lost 5 bases, and 10 bases lay between the germline ends. This CDR3 spans 13 amino acids.

The chain carries TRBV27 and TRBJ1-5; 10 bases map to TRBD1. Germline-derived CDR1 and CDR2 are MNHEY and SMNVEV (reference sequence). Trimming removed 6 bases from V and 3 bases from J; junction bases left unmatched: 5. The CDR3 runs 15 residues. CDR3 DNA: TGTGCCAGCAGCGGACAGGGGGTAACCAATCAGCCCCAGCATTTT. Its protein is CASSGQGVTNQPQHF.

The rearrangement uses TRBV5-6 and TRBJ2-3, with D unresolved. The V and J ends lost 0 bases and 4 bases respectively, with 6 bases between them. Germline V lookup: CDR1 SGHDT, CDR2 YYEEEE. The CDR3 is 13 amino acids. This CDR3 is CASSLGAPDTQYF. Written as DNA, the CDR3 is TGTGCCAGCAGCTTGGGGGCGCCAGATACGCAGTATTTT.

V and J are TRBV7-8 and TRBJ2-2; D might be TRBD1 or TRBD2, each matching 6 bases. This CDR3 region has 15 residues. V gave up 1 base and J gave up 7 bases, with 13 bases separating them. Per the germline V gene, CDR1 is SGHVS and CDR2 is FQNEAQ. CDR3 sequence reads: CASSLEGGMGGELFF. The CDR3 DNA is TGTGCCAGCAGCTTAGAAGGGGGGATGGGCGGGGAGCTGTTTTTT. The full variable domain, with the rest looked up from reference TRBV7-8 and TRBJ2-2, is GAGVSQSPRYKVAKRGQDVALRCDPISGHVSLFWYQQALGQGPEFLTYFQNEAQLDKSGLPSDRFFAERPEGSVSTLKIQRTQQEDSAVYLCASSLEGGMGGELFFGEGSRLTVL.

The chain couples TRBV2 to TRBJ2-1; no definite D call. Trimming removed 7 bases from V and 9 bases from J, with 10 bases in between. CDR3 length: 11 amino acids. The germline CDR1 and CDR2 sequences are SNHLY and FYNNEI. The CDR3 DNA reads TGTGCCAGCAAGTGGGTTGCTGAGCAGTTCTTC. It translates to CASKWVAEQFF.

V is TRBV5-5 and J is TRBJ2-1; TRBD1 is a possible D gene (5 bases). The CDR3 consists of 12 residues. The V end lost 6 bases, the J end lost 6 bases, and 10 bases lay between the germline ends. Germline CDR1 SGHKS, CDR2 YYEKEE (reference sequence). The chain's CDR3 is CASTRQGNEQFF. CDR3 DNA: TGTGCCAGCACCCGCCAGGGCAATGAGCAGTTCTTC.

The rearrangement joins TRBV28 to TRBJ2-7, with 10 positions matching TRBD1. Germline V gene sequence: CDR1 MDHEN, CDR2 SYDVKM. The length of the CDR3 is 15 residues. V shed 3 bases and J 2 bases; nucleotides not matched to a gene: 4. CDR3 amino acids: CASSFATGGTYEQYF. CDR3 nucleotides: TGTGCCAGCAGTTTTGCGACAGGGGGCACCTACGAGCAGTACTTC.

A few counts support this clone. This chain connects TRBV6-5 to TRBJ2-2; D uncertain. From germline, CDR1 is MNHEY and CDR2 SVGAGI. The CDR3 contains 14 residues. Trimming left V 10 bases short and J 0 bases short, with 12 bases between. CDR3 sequence (DNA): TGTGCCAATACTACAGAGACGAACACCGGGGAGCTGTTTTTT. Protein: CANTTETNTGELFF.

The V gene is TRBV15, the J gene TRBJ1-6; no definite D call. The CDR3 runs 15 residues. Deletions cut 3 bases from V and 9 bases from J, with 15 bases between. Per the germline V gene, CDR1 is LNHNV and CDR2 is YYDKDF (reference sequence). The CDR3 is CATSRERVGSSPLHF. CDR3 nucleotide sequence: TGTGCCACCAGCAGGGAAAGGGTGGGCTCTTCACCCCTCCACTTT.

This chain connects TRBV7-8 to TRBJ2-3, with D maybe TRBD2 (6 bases). This CDR3 has 14 residues. Between the trimmed V and J ends, which lost 1 base and 4 bases, there was a span of 9 bases. The germline V gene has CDR1 SGHVS and CDR2 FQNEAQ. The CDR3 nucleotides are TGTGCCAGCAGCTTAGGAGTAGCGGCAGATACGCAGTATTTT. Residues: CASSLGVAADTQYF.

This chain links TRBV18 with TRBJ1-1; no firm D call. Germline V gives CDR1 KGHSH, CDR2 LQKENI. The CDR3 loop spans 15 amino acids. Trimming cost V 0 bases and J 4 bases, with 12 bases left between them. The CDR3 DNA reads TGTGCCAGCTCACCACCCCGACCCTTGAGCACTGAAGCTTTCTTT. Translation gives CASSPPRPLSTEAFF. Combining the CDR3 with reference TRBV18 and TRBJ1-1 gives the whole variable domain NAGVMQNPRHLVRRRGQEARLRCSPMKGHSHVYWYRQLPEEGLKFMVYLQKENIIDESGMPKERFSAEFPKEGPSILRIQQVVRGDSAAYFCASSPPRPLSTEAFFGQGTRLTVV.

The chain is built from TRBV18 and TRBJ2-1, with 11 nucleotides matching TRBD1. Germline V gives CDR1 KGHSH, CDR2 LQKENI. The CDR3 loop spans 16 amino acids. V was pared by 2 bases and J by 6 bases, with 6 bases of the junction left unmatched. The CDR3 region has the DNA TGTGCCAGCTCACCAAACCGGGACAGGGGGGGCAATGAGCAGTTCTTC. It translates to CASSPNRDRGGNEQFF.

This rearrangement joins TRBV4-1 to TRBJ1-4; 7 bases map to TRBD1. The CDR3 is 16 residues long. Germline V gene lookup returns CDR1 MGHRA and CDR2 YSYEKL. Germline trimming cut 1 base from V and 6 bases from J; bases unmatched to any gene: 8. The CDR3 DNA sequence: TGCGCCAGCAGCCAAGGGGCTTGGACAGGCTATGAAAAACTGTTTTTT. It translates to CASSQGAWTGYEKLFF.

In this sample, this clone turned up a few times. This chain uses TRBV3-1 (or the pseudogene TRBV3-2) with TRBJ1-1; D unresolved. The CDR3 length is 13 residues. Trimming cost V 7 bases and J 1 base, with 10 bases left between them. Germline V gene lookup returns CDR1 LGHDT and CDR2 YNNKEL (reference sequence). The CDR3 DNA reads as TGTGCCAGCACCTTTGGACCGAACACTGAAGCTTTCTTT. Its translation: CASTFGPNTEAFF.

V is TRBV19 and J is TRBJ1-5, with TRBD1 matching over 12 bases. The CDR3 is 14 amino acids. Per germline, CDR1 LNHDA and CDR2 SQIVND (reference sequence). The V and J ends lost 11 bases and 4 bases, in that order; junction bases with no gene match: 6. The DNA of the CDR3 is TGTGCCTCCTGGGACAGGGGGCGGAATCAGCCCCAGCATTTT. Its translation is CASWDRGRNQPQHF.

The chain is built from TRBV5-6 and TRBJ2-3; TRBD1 matches at 8 bases. There are 16 residues in the CDR3. Germline V CDR1 and CDR2: SGHDT, YYEEEE. V dropped 3 bases and J dropped 2; count of bases not matched to a gene: 8. CDR3 nucleotides: TGTGCCAGCAGCTGGCGGACAGGGAGCTCCACAGATACGCAGTATTTT. It codes for CASSWRTGSSTDTQYF.

J is TRBJ1-5 and V is TRBV6-1, with D possibly being TRBD1 (5 bases). With 1 base removed from V and 9 bases from J, the gap between germline ends came to 10 bases. Per germline, CDR1 MNHNS and CDR2 SASEGT. CDR3 length: 13 residues. The CDR3 nucleotides read TGTGCCAGCAGTGAAGACGGGGGGTCGCCCCAGCATTTT. This sequence encodes CASSEDGGSPQHF.

CDR3 amino acids: CASSWDVAGGNTGELFF. The CDR3 nucleotides read TGCGCCAGCAGCTGGGATGTAGCGGGGGGAAACACCGGGGAGCTGTTTTTT. The J gene is TRBJ2-2, the V gene TRBV5-1, with 10 bases matching TRBD2. The CDR3 has 17 residues. Germline CDR1 reads SGHRS; CDR2 reads YFSETQ. V shed 3 bases and J 2 bases; nucleotides not matched to a gene: 7.